The 8 T cell receptor beta chains given below trace back to one sample, sequenced in a study of neurological immune-mediated disorders. TCRdb fed the 5' RACE reads into MiXCR, producing one record per CDR3 protein. Here the sample spans about 66,000 distinct CDR3 sequences, under 3.5% being singletons. Sequenced material: PBMCs. These receptors all stem from a man aged 35-49 years with multiple sclerosis.

Many counts were recorded for this clonotype. The chain carries TRBV10-1 and TRBJ2-3; D remains unclear. The CDR3 runs 14 residues. V was trimmed by 8 bases and J by 2 bases, leaving 14 bases between them. Germline values: CDR1 WNHNN, CDR2 SYGVQD (reference sequence). The CDR3 nucleotides are TGCGCCAGCTCCAAGGCTGCTTCCACAGATACGCAGTATTTT. It is translated as CASSKAASTDTQYF.

This clonotype was recorded at least ten times. The rearrangement links TRBV20-1 to TRBJ2-7, with D perhaps matching TRBD1 (6 bases). Germline V CDR1 and CDR2: DFQATT, SNEGSKA (reference sequence). The ends were cut back, 5 bases at V and 0 bases at J, with 11 bases in the middle. CDR3 length equals 13 residues. CDR3 sequence (DNA): TGCAGTGCTGGACGACAGGACTCCTACGAGCAGTACTTC. Its translation is CSAGRQDSYEQYF.

This clonotype was counted ten times or more. This chain uses TRBV24-1 with TRBJ1-5; D is undetermined. Germline values: CDR1 KGHDR, CDR2 SFDVKD. CDR3 length: 13 residues. V lost 4 bases and J lost 1, with 4 bases in between. In DNA, the CDR3 is TGTGCCACCAGTGAGGACAGCAATCAGCCCCAGCATTTT. It is translated as CATSEDSNQPQHF.

The chain couples TRBV29-1 to TRBJ1-4; 7 bases fit TRBD1. Germline CDR1 SQVTM, CDR2 ANQGSEA. V lost 5 bases and J lost 6; bases outside the gene matches: 6. The CDR3 has 13 residues. DNA for the CDR3: TGCAGCGTTATAAAGGGGGCGGATGAAAAACTGTTTTTT. Translating it yields CSVIKGADEKLFF.

This clonotype was counted many times. This chain links TRBV6-5 with TRBJ2-5, with 7 bases matching TRBD1. The CDR3 totals 12 residues. In germline, CDR1 is MNHEY, CDR2 SVGAGI. V shed 2 bases and J 13 bases; nucleotides not matched to a gene: 7. The CDR3 here is CASSYPGQPGYF. CDR3 bases: TGTGCCAGCAGTTACCCGGGACAGCCGGGGTACTTC.

This clonotype was detected many times. V and J are TRBV29-1 and TRBJ2-7, with D tentatively TRBD1 or TRBD2 (6 bases each). Germline V gives CDR1 SQVTM, CDR2 ANQGSEA. This CDR3 comprises 13 residues. V lost 3 bases to trimming and J lost 3 bases, with 12 bases between them. The CDR3 here is CSVERGENYEQYF. The CDR3 coding sequence is TGCAGCGTTGAGAGGGGGGAAAACTACGAGCAGTACTTC.

This clonotype has ten or more counts. The CDR3 region has the DNA TGTGCCAGCACCTTAGCTCCCGGGAGCAAAAACACTGAAGCTTTCTTT. Protein sequence: CASTLAPGSKNTEAFF. This chain links TRBV12-3 or TRBV12-4 with TRBJ1-1; D uncertain. This CDR3 has 16 amino acids. V shed 7 bases and J shed 2 bases, with 20 bases lying between them.

This clonotype was recorded at least ten times. The genes are TRBV6-5 and TRBJ1-5; D uncertain. This CDR3 spans 13 amino acids. Germline CDR1 MNHEY, CDR2 SVGAGI. V was clipped by 8 bases and J by 3 bases, with 11 bases between them. The CDR3 sequence is CASGRALNQPQHF. The CDR3 bases are TGTGCCAGCGGTAGGGCGCTCAATCAGCCCCAGCATTTT.